Following are 25 T cell receptor beta chains from one sample sequenced in a study of blood T cell repertoires in COVID-19 (dated by TCRdb to 2019 to 2021). Libraries were built with the immunoSEQ multiplex PCR assay. Held by TCRdb, this immuneACCESS table contains in-frame sequences only and omits some clones. Under half of the omission traces to an unresolved V gene where checked; the cause of the rest is unknown. The sample data list 450,000 or so clones, and roughly 90% of these were observed just once. Clones ranked in the top ten supply 0.8% to 1% of the sample. Sequenced input: peripheral blood. These receptors were collected from a man younger than 35 with COVID-19, enrolled during active disease.

The chain joins TRBV30 to TRBJ1-2; D not certain. Germline CDR1 and CDR2: GTSNPN and SVGIG (reference sequence). The length of the CDR3 is 16 residues. Trimming left V 2 bases short and J 4 bases short, with 20 bases between. In DNA form, the CDR3 reads TGTGCCTGGAGTCCGGGGTGGGATAGGACCTCCTATGGCTACACCTTC. It yields the protein CAWSPGWDRTSYGYTF.

The J gene is TRBJ1-6, the V gene TRBV6-5; 8 nucleotides match TRBD1. The CDR3 extends over 15 amino acids. Germline CDR1 and CDR2: MNHEY and SVGAGI. The V and J ends lost 5 bases and 8 bases, in that order; junction bases with no gene match: 8. CDR3 sequence reads: CASSKRGQEDSPLHF. The DNA for the CDR3 is TGTGCCAGCAGTAAAAGGGGACAGGAAGATTCACCCCTCCACTTT.

CDR3 in DNA: TGTGCCAGCAGCTTCCACCGGGACAGGGGGCTCTTTTCACCCCTCCACTTT. It specifies CASSFHRDRGLFSPLHF. The chain recombines TRBV7-8 with TRBJ1-6; 12 bases line up with TRBD1. The CDR3 runs 17 residues. Germline loops: CDR1 SGHVS, CDR2 FQNEAQ. The ends lost 3 bases at V and 9 bases at J; junction bases unmatched: 9.

V and J are TRBV29-1 and TRBJ2-2; TRBD2 might be the D (5 bases). V lost 3 bases and J 2 bases, leaving 7 bases between the germline ends. Per the germline V gene, CDR1 is SQVTM and CDR2 is ANQGSEA. This CDR3 has 13 residues. As DNA, the CDR3 is TGCAGCGTTGATCGGGGAAACACCGGGGAGCTGTTTTTT. This gives the protein CSVDRGNTGELFF.

This rearrangement joins TRBV27 to TRBJ2-3; 7 nucleotides match TRBD2. Germline CDR1 and CDR2: MNHEY and SMNVEV (reference sequence). Trimming at V came to 7 bases and at J to 2 bases, leaving 9 bases not matched to a gene. CDR3 length equals 15 residues. The CDR3 protein is CASTLRAGFTDTQYF. In DNA form, the CDR3 reads TGTGCCAGCACCCTACGAGCGGGATTCACAGATACGCAGTATTTT.

This clone was picked up one time. The V and J genes are TRBV2 and TRBJ1-5, with D possibly TRBD1 on 5 matching bases. Germline V gene lookup returns CDR1 SNHLY and CDR2 FYNNEI. The CDR3 has 15 residues. V was shortened by 7 bases and J by 1 base, with 14 bases between the two germline ends. CDR3 DNA: TGTGCCAGCACCGGCAGGGTAATGAGCAATCAGCCCCAGCATTTT. Translating it yields CASTGRVMSNQPQHF.

V usage is TRBV5-4 and J usage is TRBJ1-1, with TRBD1 matching 11 bases. The CDR3 consists of 14 residues. J was trimmed by 4 bases and V by 4 bases; bases with no gene match: 3. Germline loops: CDR1 SGHNT, CDR2 YYREEE (reference sequence). CDR3 amino acids: CASSGTGGVTEAFF. The CDR3 DNA sequence: TGTGCCAGCAGCGGGACAGGGGGTGTCACTGAAGCTTTCTTT.

The chain links TRBV2 to TRBJ2-3, with 10 bases aligning to TRBD2. CDR1 SNHLY and CDR2 FYNNEI come from the germline V gene. J lost 2 bases, V lost 6 bases, and 11 bases had no gene match. This CDR3 is 17 amino acids long. CDR3 nucleotide sequence: TGTGCCAGCAGCGCTGGTAGCGGGAGGCCGATCACAGATACGCAGTATTTT. It translates to CASSAGSGRPITDTQYF.

The chain recombines TRBV21-1 with TRBJ2-5; TRBD1 was called by the table and not checked on the DNA. TRBV21-1 is a recognized pseudogene. This CDR3 has 20 amino acids. As DNA, the CDR3 is TGTGCCAGCAGCACGCGAAAAGTGACGGACAGGGGAATCGACGGGGAGACCCAGTACTTC. Encoded protein: CASSTRKVTDRGIDGETQYF.

The rearrangement uses TRBV6-5 and TRBJ1-2; tentatively, D is TRBD1 (5 bases). Germline V lookup: CDR1 MNHEY, CDR2 SVGAGI. The CDR3 runs to 14 residues. V was cut by 6 bases and J by 4 bases, with 15 bases left in between. The CDR3 DNA is TGTGCCAGCAGAGGACATGGGGCAGCCTATGGCTACACCTTC. Residues: CASRGHGAAYGYTF.

The chain joins TRBV10-3 to TRBJ1-6; possibly TRBD1 for D (5 bases). CDR3 length: 15 residues. V shed 4 bases and J shed 4 bases, with 11 bases lying between them. Germline lookup yields CDR1 ENHRY and CDR2 SYGVKD. The CDR3 DNA follows: TGTGCCATCAGTGCGGGGGGGTCATATAATTCACCCCTCCACTTT. This codes for CAISAGGSYNSPLHF.

The V call is TRBV24-1, the J call TRBJ2-1; D might be TRBD2 (6 bases). From germline, CDR1 is KGHDR and CDR2 SFDVKD. Trimming shortened V by 8 bases and J by 4 bases, and 29 bases separated the two germline ends. This CDR3 has 19 amino acids. In DNA form, the CDR3 reads TGTGCCACCACTTTAAAGTTCCGTCCTATTAGCGGCCTTTACAATGAGCAGTTCTTC. Protein: CATTLKFRPISGLYNEQFF.

V usage is TRBV2 and J usage is TRBJ2-4, with 8 bases identical to TRBD1. The CDR3 is 14 amino acids. Germline V lookup: CDR1 SNHLY, CDR2 FYNNEI. Germline trimming cut 8 bases from V and 2 bases from J; bases unmatched to any gene: 5. The CDR3 reads CASRTGSTKNIQYF. The CDR3, as DNA: TGTGCCAGCCGGACAGGGAGCACCAAAAACATTCAGTACTTC.

This clone was counted between two and nine times. The chain joins TRBV3-1 (or the pseudogene TRBV3-2) to TRBJ1-1; tentative D call: TRBD1 (5 bases). Germline V gives CDR1 LGHDT, CDR2 YNNKEL (reference sequence). The V gene lost 4 bases and the J gene lost 6 bases, with 9 bases spanning the gap. The CDR3 runs to 12 residues. For the CDR3, the DNA is TGTGCCAGCAGCCGAGCGGGGGCTGAAGCTTTCTTT. This gives the protein CASSRAGAEAFF.

This sequence joins TRBV25-1 and TRBJ1-2; 10 bases map to TRBD1. This CDR3 contains 14 residues. The trim removed 6 bases at V and 5 bases at J, leaving 6 bases unmatched. CDR1 is MGHDK and CDR2 is SYGVNS in the germline V gene. The CDR3 here is CASRDGTGAYGYTF. The CDR3, as DNA: TGTGCCAGCAGGGACGGGACAGGGGCGTATGGCTACACCTTC.

This sequence joins TRBV12-3 or TRBV12-4 and TRBJ1-2, with 7 nucleotides matching TRBD1. The CDR3 totals 11 residues. J lost 7 bases, V lost 11 bases, and 7 bases had no gene match. CDR3 region: CAVRGLVGYTF. Written as DNA, the CDR3 is TGTGCCGTTAGGGGGCTGGTTGGCTACACCTTC.

This clone was recorded only once. The chain carries TRBV28 and TRBJ1-2; D unclear. The V gene's germline CDR1 is MDHEN and CDR2 SYDVKM. The CDR3 covers 13 residues. V was shortened by 2 bases and J by 4 bases, with 8 bases between the two germline ends. In DNA, the CDR3 is TGTGCCAGCAGTTTACCCCAAGCCTATGGCTACACCTTC. Translation gives CASSLPQAYGYTF.

V is TRBV2 and J is TRBJ2-5; 7 bases align to TRBD2. V shed 3 bases, J shed 3 bases, and the junction held 10 bases outside the gene matches. The germline CDR1 and CDR2 sequences are SNHLY and FYNNEI. The CDR3 length is 16 residues. The CDR3 here is CASSEGGGAAEETQYF. The CDR3 nucleotides are TGTGCCAGCAGTGAGGGGGGGGGAGCCGCCGAAGAGACCCAGTACTTC. The variable domain in full, completed from reference TRBV2 and TRBJ2-5, reads EPEVTQTPSHQVTQMGQEVILRCVPISNHLYFYWYRQILGQKVEFLVSFYNNEISEKSEIFDDQFSVERPDGSNFTLKIRSTKLEDSAMYFCASSEGGGAAEETQYFGPGTRLLVL.

The gene calls are TRBV9 and TRBJ1-2, with D uncertain. This CDR3 has 15 residues. The V gene's germline CDR1 is SGDLS and CDR2 YYNGEE. The V end was cut by 0 bases, the J end by 2 bases, with 11 bases between. The CDR3 DNA sequence: TGTGCCAGCAGCGTAGATGGCAGGCGAAACTATGGCTACACCTTC. Translation: CASSVDGRRNYGYTF.

The rearrangement uses TRBV5-6 and TRBJ1-2; D is uncertain. V dropped 1 base and J dropped 5 bases, with 6 bases sitting between them. This CDR3 region has 12 residues. Germline V CDR1 and CDR2: SGHDT, YYEEEE. CDR3 sequence (DNA): TGTGCCAGCAGCTTGCAGTCTTATGGCTACACCTTC. Residues: CASSLQSYGYTF.

The chain combines TRBV7-9 with TRBJ1-3; D might be TRBD1 (5 bases). CDR1 and CDR2 from the germline V gene are SEHNR and FQNEAQ (reference sequence). The V end was cut by 1 base, the J end by 1 base, with 8 bases between. The length of the CDR3 is 15 residues. The CDR3, as DNA: TGTGCCAGCAGCTTAGACAGGACGTCTGGAAACACCATATATTTT. This codes for CASSLDRTSGNTIYF.

The V call is TRBV7-5, the J call TRBJ2-3; TRBD2, as called in the table, went unchecked against the DNA. TRBV7-5 is labeled a pseudogene. The CDR3 is 15 residues long. The CDR3 DNA reads TGTGTCAGAAGCTTAGGGACTACCGACACAGATACGCAGTATTTT. Translated, it gives CVRSLGTTDTDTQYF.

The chain couples TRBV4-1 to TRBJ2-1; D is unresolved. CDR3 length equals 14 residues. Germline-derived CDR1 and CDR2 are MGHRA and YSYEKL. Deletions cut 1 base from V and 3 bases from J, with 7 bases between. CDR3 DNA: TGCGCCAGCAGCCAAGTCCCCAGCTACAATGAGCAGTTCTTC. Its protein is CASSQVPSYNEQFF.

J is TRBJ1-2 and V is TRBV10-1; D unresolved. Trimming stripped 7 bases from V and 2 bases from J, with 14 bases between. This CDR3 spans 14 amino acids. The germline V gene has CDR1 WNHNN and CDR2 SYGVQD (reference sequence). The DNA for the CDR3 is TGCGCCAGCAAGGCTACCCTCGGGAACTATGGCTACACCTTC. Protein: CASKATLGNYGYTF.

V is TRBV5-5 and J is TRBJ1-6; TRBD1 aligns across 9 bases. The CDR3 has 15 residues. The germline gives CDR1 SGHKS, CDR2 YYEKEE (reference sequence). The V and J ends lost 2 bases and 8 bases, in that order; junction bases with no gene match: 5. The CDR3 region is CASSFRQGGYSPLHF. The CDR3 nucleotides are TGTGCCAGCAGCTTTAGACAGGGGGGTTATTCACCCCTCCACTTT.